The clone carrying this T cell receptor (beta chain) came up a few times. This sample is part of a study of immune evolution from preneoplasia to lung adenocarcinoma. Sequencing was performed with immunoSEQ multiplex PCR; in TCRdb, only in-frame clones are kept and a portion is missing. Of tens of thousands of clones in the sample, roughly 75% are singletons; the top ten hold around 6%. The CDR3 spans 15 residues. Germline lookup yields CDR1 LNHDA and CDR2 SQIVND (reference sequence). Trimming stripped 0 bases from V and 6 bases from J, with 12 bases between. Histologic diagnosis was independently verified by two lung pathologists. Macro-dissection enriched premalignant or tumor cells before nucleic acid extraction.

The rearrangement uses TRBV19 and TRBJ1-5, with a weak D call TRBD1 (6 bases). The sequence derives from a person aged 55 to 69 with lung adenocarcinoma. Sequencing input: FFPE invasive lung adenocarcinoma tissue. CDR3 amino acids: CASSIETGLGQPQHF. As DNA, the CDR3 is TGTGCCAGTAGTATAGAAACAGGGTTAGGTCAGCCCCAGCATTTT.